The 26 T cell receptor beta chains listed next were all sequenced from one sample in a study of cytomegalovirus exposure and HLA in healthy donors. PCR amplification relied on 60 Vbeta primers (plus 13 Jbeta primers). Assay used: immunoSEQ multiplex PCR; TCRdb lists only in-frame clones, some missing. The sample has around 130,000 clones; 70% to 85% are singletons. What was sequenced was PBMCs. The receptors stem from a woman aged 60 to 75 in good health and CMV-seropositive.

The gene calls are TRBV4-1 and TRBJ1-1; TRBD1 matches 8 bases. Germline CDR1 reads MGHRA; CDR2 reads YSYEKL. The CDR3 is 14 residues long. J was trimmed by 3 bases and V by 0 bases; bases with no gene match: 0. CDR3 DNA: TGCGCCAGCAGCCAAGACAGGGGGCACACTGAAGCTTTCTTT. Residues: CASSQDRGHTEAFF.

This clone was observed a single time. The DNA of the CDR3 is TGTGCCAGCAGCCCGAGACAGGGGAGCACAGATACGCAGTATTTT. Translation gives CASSPRQGSTDTQYF. V is TRBV7-6 and J is TRBJ2-3; TRBD1 agrees at 8 bases. There are 15 residues in the CDR3. V trimming: 5 bases; J trimming: 0 bases; junction bases outside the gene matches: 4. Germline values: CDR1 SGHVS, CDR2 FNYEAQ.

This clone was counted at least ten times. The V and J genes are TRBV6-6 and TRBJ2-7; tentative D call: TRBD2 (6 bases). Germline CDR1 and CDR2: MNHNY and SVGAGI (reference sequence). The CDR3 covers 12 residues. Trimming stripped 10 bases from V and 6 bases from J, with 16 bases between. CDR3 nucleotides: TGTGCCACGGGGCGGGGTATAGGCGAGCAGTACTTC. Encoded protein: CATGRGIGEQYF.

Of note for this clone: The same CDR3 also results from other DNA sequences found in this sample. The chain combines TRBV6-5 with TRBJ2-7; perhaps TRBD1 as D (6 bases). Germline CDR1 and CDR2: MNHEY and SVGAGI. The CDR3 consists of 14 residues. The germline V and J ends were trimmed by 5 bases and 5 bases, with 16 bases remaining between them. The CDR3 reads CASSPQGIGDEQYF. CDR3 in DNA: TGTGCCAGCAGTCCGCAGGGGATCGGCGACGAGCAGTACTTC.

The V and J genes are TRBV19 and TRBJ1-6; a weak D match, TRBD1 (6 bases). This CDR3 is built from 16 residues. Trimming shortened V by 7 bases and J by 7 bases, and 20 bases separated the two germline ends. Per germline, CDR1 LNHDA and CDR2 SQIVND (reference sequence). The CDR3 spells CASNLQGGFSNSPLHF. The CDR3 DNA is TGTGCCAGTAACCTACAGGGTGGCTTTTCGAATTCACCCCTCCACTTT. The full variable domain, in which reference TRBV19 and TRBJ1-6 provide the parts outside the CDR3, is DGGITQSPKYLFRKEGQNVTLSCEQNLNHDAMYWYRQDPGQGLRLIYYSQIVNDFQKGDIAEGYSVSREKKESFPLTVTSAQKNPTAFYLCASNLQGGFSNSPLHFGNGTRLTVT.

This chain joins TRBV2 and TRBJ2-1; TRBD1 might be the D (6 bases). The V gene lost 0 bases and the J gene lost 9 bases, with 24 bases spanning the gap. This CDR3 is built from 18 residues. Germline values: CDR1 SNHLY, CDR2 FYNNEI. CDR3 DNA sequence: TGTGCCAGCAGTGAAGCGGGTGGGGGCGCGACAGGTAATTTTGAGCAGTTCTTC. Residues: CASSEAGGGATGNFEQFF. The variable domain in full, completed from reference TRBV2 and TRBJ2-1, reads EPEVTQTPSHQVTQMGQEVILRCVPISNHLYFYWYRQILGQKVEFLVSFYNNEISEKSEIFDDQFSVERPDGSNFTLKIRSTKLEDSAMYFCASSEAGGGATGNFEQFFGPGTRLTVL.

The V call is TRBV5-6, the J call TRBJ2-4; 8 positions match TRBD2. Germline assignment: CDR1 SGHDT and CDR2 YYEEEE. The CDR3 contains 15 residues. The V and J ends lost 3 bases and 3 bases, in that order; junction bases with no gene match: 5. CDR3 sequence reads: CASSSGRGVKNIQYF. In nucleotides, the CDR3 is TGTGCCAGCAGCTCCGGGAGGGGAGTCAAAAACATTCAGTACTTC.

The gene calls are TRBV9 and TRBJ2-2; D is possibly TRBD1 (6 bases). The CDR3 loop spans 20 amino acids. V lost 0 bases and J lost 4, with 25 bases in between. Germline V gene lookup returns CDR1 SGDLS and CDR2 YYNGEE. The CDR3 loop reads CASSVASEGVGVRGTGELFF. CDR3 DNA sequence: TGTGCCAGCAGCGTAGCTTCCGAGGGGGTGGGGGTCCGGGGCACCGGGGAGCTGTTTTTT.

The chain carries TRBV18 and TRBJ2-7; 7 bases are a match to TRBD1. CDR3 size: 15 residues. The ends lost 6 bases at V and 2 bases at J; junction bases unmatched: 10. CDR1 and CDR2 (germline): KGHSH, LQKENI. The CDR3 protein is CASSPTGTVTYEQYF. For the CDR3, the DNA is TGTGCCAGCTCCCCGACCGGGACAGTTACCTACGAGCAGTACTTC.

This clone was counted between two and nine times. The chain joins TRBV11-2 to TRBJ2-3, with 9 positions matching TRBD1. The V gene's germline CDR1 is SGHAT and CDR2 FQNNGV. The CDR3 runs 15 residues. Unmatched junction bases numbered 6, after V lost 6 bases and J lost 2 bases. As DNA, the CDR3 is TGTGCCAGCAGTTCCGGGACAGGGCCCACAGATACGCAGTATTTT. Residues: CASSSGTGPTDTQYF.

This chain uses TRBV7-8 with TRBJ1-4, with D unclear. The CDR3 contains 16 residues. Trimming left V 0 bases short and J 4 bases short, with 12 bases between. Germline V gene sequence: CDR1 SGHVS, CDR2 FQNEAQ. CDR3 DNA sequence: TGTGCCAGCAGCTTAGCGCGGGGATTGAATAATGAAAAACTGTTTTTT. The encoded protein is CASSLARGLNNEKLFF.

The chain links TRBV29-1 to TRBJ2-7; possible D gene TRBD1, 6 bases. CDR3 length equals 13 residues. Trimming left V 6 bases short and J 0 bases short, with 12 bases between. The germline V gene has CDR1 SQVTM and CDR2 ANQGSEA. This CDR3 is CSVGTWSSYEQYF. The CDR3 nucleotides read TGCAGCGTCGGGACATGGAGCTCCTACGAGCAGTACTTC.

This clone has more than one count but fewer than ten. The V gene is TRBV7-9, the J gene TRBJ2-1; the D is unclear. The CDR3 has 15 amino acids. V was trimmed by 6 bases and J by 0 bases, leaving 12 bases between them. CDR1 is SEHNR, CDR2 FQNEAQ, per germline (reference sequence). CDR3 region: CASSSTHSSYNEQFF. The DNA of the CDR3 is TGTGCCAGCAGTTCCACTCACAGCTCCTACAATGAGCAGTTCTTC.

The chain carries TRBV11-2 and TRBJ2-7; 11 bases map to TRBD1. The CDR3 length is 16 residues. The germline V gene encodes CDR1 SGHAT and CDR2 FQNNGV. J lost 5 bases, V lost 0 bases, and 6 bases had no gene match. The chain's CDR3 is CASSLDGGTGGDEQYF. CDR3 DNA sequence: TGTGCCAGCAGCTTAGATGGTGGGACAGGGGGAGACGAGCAGTACTTC.

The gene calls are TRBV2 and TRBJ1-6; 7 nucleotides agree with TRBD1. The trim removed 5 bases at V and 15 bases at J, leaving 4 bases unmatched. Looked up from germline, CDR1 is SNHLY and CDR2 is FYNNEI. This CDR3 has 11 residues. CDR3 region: CASSSGGRLHF. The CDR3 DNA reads TGTGCCAGCAGTTCAGGGGGGCGCCTCCACTTT.

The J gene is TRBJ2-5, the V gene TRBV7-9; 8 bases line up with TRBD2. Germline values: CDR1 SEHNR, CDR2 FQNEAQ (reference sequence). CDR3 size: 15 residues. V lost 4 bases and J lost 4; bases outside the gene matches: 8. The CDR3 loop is CASSSGLAGLETQYF. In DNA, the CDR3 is TGTGCCAGCAGCTCCGGACTAGCCGGGCTAGAGACCCAGTACTTC.

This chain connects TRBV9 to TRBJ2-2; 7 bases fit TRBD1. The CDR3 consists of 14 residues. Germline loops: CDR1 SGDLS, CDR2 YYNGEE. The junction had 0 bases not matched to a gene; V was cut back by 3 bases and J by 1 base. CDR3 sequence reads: CASSGQGNTGELFF. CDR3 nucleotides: TGTGCCAGCAGCGGACAGGGGAACACCGGGGAGCTGTTTTTT.

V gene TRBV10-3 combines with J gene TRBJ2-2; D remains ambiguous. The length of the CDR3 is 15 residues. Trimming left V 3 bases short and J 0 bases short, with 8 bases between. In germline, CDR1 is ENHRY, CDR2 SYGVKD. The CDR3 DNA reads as TGTGCCATCAGTGAAAGTACAGCGAACACCGGGGAGCTGTTTTTT. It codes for CAISESTANTGELFF.

This CDR3 is CASSPRTGRGDTQYF. CDR3 in DNA: TGTGCCAGCTCACCAAGGACAGGGCGGGGAGATACGCAGTATTTT. The chain combines TRBV18 with TRBJ2-3, with 8 nucleotides matching TRBD1. CDR1 KGHSH and CDR2 LQKENI come from the germline V gene. The CDR3 is 15 residues long. Losses at the gene ends were 2 bases for V and 5 bases for J; bases not matched to a gene: 6. Full variable domain (missing parts from reference TRBV18 and TRBJ2-3): NAGVMQNPRHLVRRRGQEARLRCSPMKGHSHVYWYRQLPEEGLKFMVYLQKENIIDESGMPKERFSAEFPKEGPSILRIQQVVRGDSAAYFCASSPRTGRGDTQYFGPGTRLTVL.

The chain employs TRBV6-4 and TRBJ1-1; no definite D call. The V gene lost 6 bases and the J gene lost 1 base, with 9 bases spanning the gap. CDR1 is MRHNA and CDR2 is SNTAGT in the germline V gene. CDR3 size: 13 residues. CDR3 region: CASSHRENTEAFF. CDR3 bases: TGTGCCAGCAGCCACCGGGAGAACACTGAAGCTTTCTTT.

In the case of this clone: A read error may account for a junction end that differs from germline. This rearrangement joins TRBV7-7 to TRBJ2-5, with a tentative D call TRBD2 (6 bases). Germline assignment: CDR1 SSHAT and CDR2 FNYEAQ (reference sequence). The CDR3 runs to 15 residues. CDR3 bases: TGTGCTAGCAGCCAAAGGTCTGGGGGGAAAGAGACCCAGTACTTC. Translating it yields CASSQRSGGKETQYF.

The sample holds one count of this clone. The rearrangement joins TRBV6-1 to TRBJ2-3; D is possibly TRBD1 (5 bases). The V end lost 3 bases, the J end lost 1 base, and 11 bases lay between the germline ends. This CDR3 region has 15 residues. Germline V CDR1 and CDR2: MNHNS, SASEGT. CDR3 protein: CASSETTVRTDTQYF. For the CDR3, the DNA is TGTGCCAGCAGTGAGACGACAGTTCGCACAGATACGCAGTATTTT.

CDR3 DNA sequence: TGCGCCAGCAGCGCCAGGACTCCAGATACGCAGTATTTT. It translates to CASSARTPDTQYF. V gene TRBV5-1 combines with J gene TRBJ2-3; perhaps TRBD2 as D (5 bases). The CDR3 covers 13 residues. Looked up from germline, CDR1 is SGHRS and CDR2 is YFSETQ. The V gene lost 4 bases and the J gene lost 4 bases, with 10 bases spanning the gap.

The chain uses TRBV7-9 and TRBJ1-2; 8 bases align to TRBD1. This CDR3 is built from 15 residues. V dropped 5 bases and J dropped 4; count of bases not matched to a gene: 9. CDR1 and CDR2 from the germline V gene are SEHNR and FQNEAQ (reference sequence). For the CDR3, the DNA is TGTGCCAGCAGCCTTATCGGGACAGGCTTCTATGGCTACACCTTC. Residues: CASSLIGTGFYGYTF.

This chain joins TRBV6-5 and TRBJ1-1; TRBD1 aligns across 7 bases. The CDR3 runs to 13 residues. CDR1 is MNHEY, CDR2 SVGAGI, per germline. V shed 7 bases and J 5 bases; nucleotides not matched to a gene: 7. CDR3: CASTQQGRTEAFF. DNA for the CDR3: TGTGCCAGCACCCAACAGGGGAGAACTGAAGCTTTCTTT.

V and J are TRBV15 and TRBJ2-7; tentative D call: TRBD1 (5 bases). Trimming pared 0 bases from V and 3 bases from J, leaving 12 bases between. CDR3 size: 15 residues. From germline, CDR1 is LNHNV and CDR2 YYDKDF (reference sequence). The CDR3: CATSREGAGLYEQYF. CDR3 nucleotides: TGTGCCACCAGCAGAGAAGGGGCAGGGCTCTACGAGCAGTACTTC.